These T cell receptor beta chains were read from a single sample in a study of control samples from healthy donors and cancer patients. Sequencing was performed with immunoSEQ multiplex PCR; in TCRdb, only in-frame clones are kept and a portion is missing. The table lists roughly 200,000 clones, about 93% of them singletons. Specimen: blood. These receptors all stem from a man aged 45-65 years in good health. Each CDR3 is given with its conserved first and last residue. Each record gives: D gene, V gene, J gene, clone size, CDR3 protein, CDR3 DNA. D genes are given only for firm matches. Some rows have no size entry. The others give once, few or many, or a class for an expanded clone.

>TRBD1|TRBV29-1|TRBJ2-2|once
CSAGFTGGFTGELFF
TGCAGCGCAGGCTTCACAGGGGGCTTCACCGGGGAGCTGTTTTTT
>-|TRBV5-1|TRBJ1-1|-
CASSLEAGVNTEAFF
TGCGCCAGCAGCTTGGAGGCAGGAGTGAACACTGAAGCTTTCTTT
>-|TRBV24-1|TRBJ2-1|-
CATSDLGGGGSYNEQFF
TGTGCCACCAGTGATCTTGGTGGCGGAGGGTCCTACAATGAGCAGTTCTTC
>-|TRBV14|TRBJ1-2|few
CASSADLGQLYGYTF
TGTGCCAGCAGCGCGGACCTCGGGCAGCTCTATGGCTACACCTTC
>-|TRBV28|TRBJ1-5|-
CASSPGQLNQPQHF
TGTGCCAGCAGCCCTGGACAGTTAAATCAGCCCCAGCATTTT
>-|TRBV19|TRBJ2-1|-
CASRLGTSLYNEQFF
TGTGCCAGTCGCCTTGGGACTTCCCTTTACAATGAGCAGTTCTTC
>-|TRBV3-1/TRBV3-2|TRBJ2-4|-
CASSQEGGPNIQYF
TGTGCCAGCAGCCAAGAGGGCGGGCCAAACATTCAGTACTTC
>TRBD1|TRBV6-6|TRBJ1-6|-
CASSTGQTSPLHF
TGTGCCAGCAGTACGGGACAGACCTCACCCCTCCACTTT
>TRBD1|TRBV5-1|TRBJ2-1|-
CASSQDRANEQFF
TGCGCCAGCAGCCAAGACAGGGCCAATGAGCAGTTCTTC
>-|TRBV7-2|TRBJ1-4|-
CASSSETVPNEKLFF
TGTGCCAGCAGCTCCGAGACAGTACCCAATGAAAAACTGTTTTTT
>-|TRBV12-3/TRBV12-4|TRBJ1-3|-
CASSGFGDTIYF
TGTGCCAGCAGTGGATTTGGGGACACCATATATTTT
>-|TRBV28|TRBJ1-2|-
CASSPLFGYTF
TGTGCCAGCAGTCCCCTGTTCGGCTACACCTTC
>TRBD1|TRBV5-1|TRBJ2-4|-
CASSPTGGMAKNIQYF
TGCGCCAGCAGCCCGACAGGGGGGATGGCCAAAAACATTCAGTACTTC
>-|TRBV5-4|TRBJ1-5|-
CASSLGENQPQHF
TGTGCCAGCAGCTTGGGGGAGAATCAGCCCCAGCATTTT
>-|TRBV19|TRBJ1-1|-
CASISRKKNTEAFF
TGTGCCAGTATATCGAGGAAGAAGAACACTGAAGCTTTCTTT
>-|TRBV6-5|TRBJ1-2|-
CASTRAQGGDYGYTF
TGTGCCAGCACCCGAGCCCAGGGAGGGGACTATGGCTACACCTTC
>-|TRBV5-1|TRBJ1-2|-
CASSYGRSEAYGYTF
TGCGCCAGCAGCTATGGAAGAAGCGAAGCCTATGGCTACACCTTC
>-|TRBV6-5|TRBJ2-3|-
CASSPVLHPTDTQYF
TGTGCCAGCAGCCCCGTCCTACACCCCACAGATACGCAGTATTTT
>-|TRBV7-8|TRBJ1-2|-
CASSIERGGGYTF
TGTGCCAGCAGCATCGAGCGGGGAGGAGGCTACACCTTC
>TRBD2|TRBV29-1|TRBJ2-3|-
CSVQAGDYTDTQYF
TGCAGCGTCCAGGCGGGAGACTACACAGATACGCAGTATTTT
>-|TRBV10-2|TRBJ2-7|-
CASRRGRDSYEQYF
TGCGCCAGCAGACGGGGGCGGGACTCCTACGAGCAGTACTTC
>TRBD1|TRBV7-3|TRBJ2-2|-
CASSIDRANTGELFF
TGTGCCAGCAGCATAGACAGGGCGAACACCGGGGAGCTGTTTTTT
>TRBD1|TRBV6-5|TRBJ1-4|-
CASTRQGRDEKLFF
TGTGCCAGCACTAGACAGGGTCGGGATGAAAAACTGTTTTTT
>-|TRBV13|TRBJ2-1|-
CASSSSRGAGSYNEQFF
TGTGCCAGCAGCTCGAGCCGGGGAGCGGGTTCCTACAATGAGCAGTTCTTC
>-|TRBV18|TRBJ2-2|-
CASSPRGTDTGELFF
TGTGCCAGCTCACCACGGGGGACGGACACCGGGGAGCTGTTTTTT
>-|TRBV11-2|TRBJ1-5|-
CASSQMAGSHQPQHF
TGTGCCAGCAGCCAGATGGCCGGATCCCATCAGCCCCAGCATTTT
>TRBD2|TRBV10-3|TRBJ2-1|-
CAIREAGGVYNEQFF
TGTGCCATCAGGGAAGCGGGGGGGGTCTACAATGAGCAGTTCTTC
>TRBD1|TRBV2|TRBJ2-7|once
CASSEQGVSYEQYF
TGTGCCAGCAGTGAGCAGGGGGTTTCCTACGAGCAGTACTTC
>TRBD1|TRBV5-1|TRBJ2-1|-
CASSNGRDRGGEQFF
TGCGCCAGCAGCAACGGCCGGGACAGGGGAGGTGAGCAGTTCTTC